This entry is about one TCR beta chain. Its target is unknown. The V and J ends lost 7 bases and 0 bases, in that order; junction bases with no gene match: 5. This CDR3 is 13 amino acids long. Germline CDR1 and CDR2: GTSNPN and SVGIG (reference sequence). No patient received treatment before thyroid surgery. The entry originates in a study of metastatic and nonmetastatic thyroid tumors. TCRdb re-called the PCR reads through MiXCR. Of fewer than 35,000 clones in the sample, over 15% were seen once. Study conclusions and caveats: The reported finding was significantly higher TCR beta diversity in malignant thyroid tumors relative to benign nodules, in blood and tumor.

Sequencing was carried out using blood. This TCR was recovered from a male donor with papillary thyroid cancer or a benign thyroid nodule (not recorded which). Some clones in this sample may be carry-over from other donors' samples. This chain links TRBV30 with TRBJ1-1, with 7 bases fitting TRBD1. CDR3 amino acids: CAYLGQVNTEAFF. For the CDR3, the DNA is TGTGCCTACCTAGGACAGGTGAACACTGAAGCTTTCTTT.